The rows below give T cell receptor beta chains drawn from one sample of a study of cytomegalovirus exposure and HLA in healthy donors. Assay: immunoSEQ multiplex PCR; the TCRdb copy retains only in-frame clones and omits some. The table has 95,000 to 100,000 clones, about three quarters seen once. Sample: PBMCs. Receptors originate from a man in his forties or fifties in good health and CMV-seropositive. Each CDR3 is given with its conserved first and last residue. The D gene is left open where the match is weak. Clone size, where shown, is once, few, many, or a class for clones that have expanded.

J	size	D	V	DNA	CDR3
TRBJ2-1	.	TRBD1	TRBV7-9	TGTGCCAGCAGCTTGGACAGGGCTGGCAATGAGCAGTTCTTC	CASSLDRAGNEQFF
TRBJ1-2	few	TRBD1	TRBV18	TGTGCCAGCTCACCCCCCGGGACAGGGGACTATGGCTACACCTTC	CASSPPGTGDYGYTF
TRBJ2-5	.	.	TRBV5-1	TGCGCCAGCAGCGCGACAGTGGCCGAGACCCAGTACTTC	CASSATVAETQYF
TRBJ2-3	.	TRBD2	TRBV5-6	TGTGCCAGCAGCCGGGGGGGCCTTTCTAGCACAGATACGCAGTATTTT	CASSRGGLSSTDTQYF
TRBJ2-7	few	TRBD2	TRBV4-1	TGCGCCAGCAGCCAGAGCGGGGGGGGCCTCAACTACGAGCAGTACTTC	CASSQSGGGLNYEQYF
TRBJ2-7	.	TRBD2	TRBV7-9	TGTGCCAGCAGCTCCGCCGGGACTAGCGGGGTGTCCTACGAGCAGTACTTC	CASSSAGTSGVSYEQYF
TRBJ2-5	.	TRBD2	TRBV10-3	TGTGCCATCACAGCGGGGTACCCCCAAGAGACCCAGTACTTC	CAITAGYPQETQYF
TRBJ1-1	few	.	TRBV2	TGTGCCAGCAGGGCCTCAGGGGACACTGAAGCTTTCTTT	CASRASGDTEAFF
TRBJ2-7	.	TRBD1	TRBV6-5	TGTGCCAGCAGCCCAACAGGGGGCGGTACCTACGAGCAGTACTTC	CASSPTGGGTYEQYF
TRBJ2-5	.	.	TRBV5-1	TGCGCCAGCAGCTTGGACTCGGAGGGCGAGACCCAGTACTTC	CASSLDSEGETQYF
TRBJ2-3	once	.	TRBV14	TGTGCCAGCAGCCAGGAAACAGGGTTCTGGAACTACGATACGCAGTATTTT	CASSQETGFWNYDTQYF
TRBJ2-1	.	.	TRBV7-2	TGTGCCAGCAGCTTATTCTCCTCAGACAATGAGCAGTTCTTC	CASSLFSSDNEQFF